This TCR beta chain was recorded in a study of beta chain features in type 1 diabetes. Study-level results: Moderate yet significant TCRB CDR3 shortening was seen in Type 1 diabetes patients in all four CD4+ subsets. Junctions at VDJ sites from type 1 diabetes patients had fewer insertions and more deletions. Within the patient group, naive, central memory and Treg TCRB repertoires appeared more similar to each other than within healthy donors.

This CDR3 is 14 amino acids long. Germline V gene data show CDR1 as GTSNPN and CDR2 as SVGIG (reference sequence). Trimming removed 3 bases from V and 6 bases from J; junction bases left unmatched: 5. A CD45RO/CCR7/CD25/CD127/CD95/CD27 panel sorted naive, central memory, regulatory and stem cell-like memory CD4+ cells. Expressed TCRB transcripts were sequenced after all isolated RNA was converted to cDNA. TCRdb keeps only in-frame clones here, not all; method: immunoSEQ multiplex PCR. Here the sample spans 350,000 to 450,000 clones, about 15% being singletons. This clone was seen a handful of times. Its specificity is unknown.

Sequencing used naive CD4+ T cells from blood. The V gene is TRBV30, the J gene TRBJ1-5; TRBD1 agrees at 10 bases. This clonotype originated in a man aged 25 to 40 in good health. CDR3 in amino acids: CAWSGDRGLQPQHF. The CDR3 DNA reads as TGTGCCTGGAGCGGAGACAGGGGGCTTCAGCCCCAGCATTTT.